This T cell receptor (beta chain) is drawn from a study of neurological immune-mediated disorders. With 10-nucleotide random UMIs, 5'RACE was used to make the cDNA. TCRdb passed the 5' RACE reads through MiXCR, listing each CDR3 protein once. The table includes approximately 86,000 distinct CDR3 sequences, just over 2.5% detected once. This clonotype was counted ten times or more. Antigen unknown. Stored at -80 C, 2 million PBMCs were the source of the unsorted libraries. CDR3 length: 18 residues. After removal of 5 bases from V and 4 bases from J, the junction contained 10 bases not matched to a gene. The germline gives CDR1 MDHEN, CDR2 SYDVKM. Study outcomes and limitations: When repertoires were grouped phylogenetically, those of 18 of 34 multiple sclerosis patients fell into one related-CDR3 cluster, a possible signature.

The source of this sequence is a woman in her 30s with multiple sclerosis. The J gene is TRBJ2-3, the V gene TRBV28; 15 bases agree with TRBD2. The sample consisted of PBMCs. CDR3 residues: CASSMGLAGGEGADTQYF. The DNA of the CDR3 is TGTGCCAGCAGTATGGGACTAGCGGGAGGCGAAGGCGCAGATACGCAGTATTTT.